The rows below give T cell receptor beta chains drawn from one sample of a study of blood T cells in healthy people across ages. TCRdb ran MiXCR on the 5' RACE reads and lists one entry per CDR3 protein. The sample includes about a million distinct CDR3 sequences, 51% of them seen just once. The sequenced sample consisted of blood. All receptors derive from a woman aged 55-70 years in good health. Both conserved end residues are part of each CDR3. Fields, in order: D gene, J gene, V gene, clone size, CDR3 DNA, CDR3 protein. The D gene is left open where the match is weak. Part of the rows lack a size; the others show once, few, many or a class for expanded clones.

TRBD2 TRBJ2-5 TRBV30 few TGTGCCTGGAGTGTAGGAGCGGGGACCCAAGAGACCCAGTACTTC CAWSVGAGTQETQYF
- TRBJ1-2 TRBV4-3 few TGCGCCAGCAGCCAAGGTCAGGGTAGAGGGGATGGCTACACCTTC CASSQGQGRGDGYTF
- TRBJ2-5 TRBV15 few TGTGCCACCAGCAGAGATCCCGGAAAAGAGACCCAGTACTTC CATSRDPGKETQYF
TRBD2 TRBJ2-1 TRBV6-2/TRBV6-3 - TGTGCCAGCAGTTACTCTCCCAGACTAGCGGGGCCTCACAATGAGCAGTTCTTC CASSYSPRLAGPHNEQFF
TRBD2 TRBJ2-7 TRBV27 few TGTGCCAGCAGTTTTCGGGGAGGTAGCGGGACCTACGAGCAGTACTTC CASSFRGGSGTYEQYF
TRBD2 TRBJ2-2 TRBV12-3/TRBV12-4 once TGTGCCAGCAGTTCCCAGCGGGAGACTAGAAACACCGGGGAGCTGTTTTTT CASSSQRETRNTGELFF
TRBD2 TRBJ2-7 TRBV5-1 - TGCGCCAGCAGCTTGGAGGGCGGGAGGGCCGTCGACGAGCAGTACTTC CASSLEGGRAVDEQYF
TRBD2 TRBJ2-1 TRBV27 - TGTGCCAGCTGGCTCCGGACTAGCGGGAGTGTGTTGCAGTTCTTC CASWLRTSGSVLQFF
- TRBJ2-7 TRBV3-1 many TGTGCCAGCAGCCAAGCCGTCAGAAGCTCCTACGAGCAGTACTTC CASSQAVRSSYEQYF
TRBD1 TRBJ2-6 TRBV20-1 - TGCAGTGCCGCCGGGCGGACAGGGGATGCTGGGGCCAACGTCCTGACTTTC CSAAGRTGDAGANVLTF
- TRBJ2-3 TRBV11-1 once TGTGCCAGCAGCTTCTTCCTTTGGAGGTCGCGACACAGGGAGACTAGCACAGATACGCAGTATTTT CASSFFLWRSRHRETSTDTQYF
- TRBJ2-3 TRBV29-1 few TGCAGCGTTAGGGTTTTAGATACGCAGTATTTT CSVRVLDTQYF
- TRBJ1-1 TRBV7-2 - TGTGCCAGCAGCTTAGTGCCGGGTGAAGCTTTCTTT CASSLVPGEAFF
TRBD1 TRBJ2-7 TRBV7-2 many TGCGCCAGCAGCCTAGACAGGGGCTACGAGCAGTACTTC CASSLDRGYEQYF
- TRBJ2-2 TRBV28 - TGTGCCATCAATCCGGGACAAAACACCGGGGAGCTGTTTTTT CAINPGQNTGELFF
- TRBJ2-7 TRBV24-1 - TGTGCCACCAGTGAGCCAGGGGTGGACGAGCAGTACTTC CATSEPGVDEQYF
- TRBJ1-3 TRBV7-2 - TGTGCCAGCAGCTTTGGGCATCCTTCCTCTGGAAACACCATATATTTT CASSFGHPSSGNTIYF
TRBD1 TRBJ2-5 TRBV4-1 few TGCGCCAGCAGCCAGGGGGACAGGGCGGGAGAGACCCAGTACTTC CASSQGDRAGETQYF
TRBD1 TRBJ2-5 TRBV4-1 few TGCGCCAGCAGCCAGGGACAGGTCCCCCAAGAGACCCAGTACTTC CASSQGQVPQETQYF
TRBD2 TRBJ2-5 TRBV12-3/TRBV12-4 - TGTGCCAGCAGAGCGAGCGGGGGACAAGAGACCCAGTACTTC CASRASGGQETQYF
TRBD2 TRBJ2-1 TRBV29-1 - TGCAGCGTATGGGTGACTAGCCCGGAGGGTGACAATGAGCAGTTCTTC CSVWVTSPEGDNEQFF
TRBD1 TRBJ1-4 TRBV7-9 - TGTGCCAGCAGCTTAGGACACCAGGGGGCGGGTCAAAAACTGTTTTTT CASSLGHQGAGQKLFF
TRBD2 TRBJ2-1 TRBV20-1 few TGCAGTACCCATAGCGGGATGGGCAATGAGCAGTTCTTC CSTHSGMGNEQFF
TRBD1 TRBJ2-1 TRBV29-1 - TGCAGCGTTGCGGGACAGGGGGTCAATGAGCAGTTCTTC CSVAGQGVNEQFF
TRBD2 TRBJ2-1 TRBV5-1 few TGCGCCAGCAGCCCCCCGGTAGCGGGGCCCAATGAGCAGTTCTTC CASSPPVAGPNEQFF
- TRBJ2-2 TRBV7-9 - TGTGCCAGCAGCCTAGCGACCGTGAGAACGAACACCGGGGAGCTGTTTTTT CASSLATVRTNTGELFF
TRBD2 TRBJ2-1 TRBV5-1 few TGCGCCAGCAGCCTGACTAGCGCTACCTACAATGAGCAGTTCTTC CASSLTSATYNEQFF
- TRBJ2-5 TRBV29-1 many TGCAGCGTTGAAGGCTGGAACCAAGAGACCCAGTACTTC CSVEGWNQETQYF
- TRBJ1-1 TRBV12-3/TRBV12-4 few TGTGCCAGCAGTTTTTGGGACAACACTGAAGCTTTCTTT CASSFWDNTEAFF
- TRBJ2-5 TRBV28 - TGTGCCAGCAGTTTATCCCCCGGGAGTCAGGAGCAGTACTTC CASSLSPGSQEQYF
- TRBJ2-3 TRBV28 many TGTGCCAGCAGCGGGGGCATTGCAGATACGCAGTATTTT CASSGGIADTQYF
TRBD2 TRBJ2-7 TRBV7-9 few TGTGCCAGCAGCTTAGAGGGACTAGCGGGAGGTTGGTCCTACGAGCAGTACTTC CASSLEGLAGGWSYEQYF
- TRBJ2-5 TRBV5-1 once TGCGCCAGCAGCTTGGTAGCGGCCCAATACCAAGAGACCCAGTACTTC CASSLVAAQYQETQYF
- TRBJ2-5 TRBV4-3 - TGCGCCAGCAGCCAAGATGGGGTCGGGACCCAGTACTTC CASSQDGVGTQYF
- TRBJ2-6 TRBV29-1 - TGCAGCGTTTTAATCTACCGGGACTCTGGGGCCAACGTCCTGACTTTC CSVLIYRDSGANVLTF
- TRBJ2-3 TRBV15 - TGTGCCACCAGCACGGGCGAAGGATTCACAGATACGCAGTATTTT CATSTGEGFTDTQYF
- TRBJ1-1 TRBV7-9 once TGTGCCAGCAGCTTAGCCCTTGACACCTACAACACTGAAGCTTTCTTT CASSLALDTYNTEAFF
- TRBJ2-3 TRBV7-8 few TGTGCCAGCAGCTCAAGCCGGGCCGTCCCCGATACGCAGTATTTT CASSSSRAVPDTQYF
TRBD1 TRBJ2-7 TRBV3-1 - TGTGCCAGCAGCCAAGCCCAGGGGGTCTACGAGCAGTACTTC CASSQAQGVYEQYF
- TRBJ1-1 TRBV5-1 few TGCGCCAGCAACCCGGACGCGATGAACACTGAAGCTTTCTTT CASNPDAMNTEAFF
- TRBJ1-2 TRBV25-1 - TGTGCCAGCACCGAGGAGGGCCTTGGCTACACCTTC CASTEEGLGYTF
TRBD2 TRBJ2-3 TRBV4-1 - TGCGCCAGCAGCCAAGTAGCGGGAGGGATGGGGACAGATACGCAGTATTTT CASSQVAGGMGTDTQYF
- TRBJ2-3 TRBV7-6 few TGTGCCAGCAGCTTAGAACAGAGCACAGATACGCAGTATTTT CASSLEQSTDTQYF
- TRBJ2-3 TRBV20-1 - TGCAGTGCTAGAGATTCCCTCACAGATACGCAGTATTTT CSARDSLTDTQYF
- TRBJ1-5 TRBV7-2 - TGTGCCAGCAGCTTAGACGGTCAAGCCAATCAGCCCCAGCATTTT CASSLDGQANQPQHF
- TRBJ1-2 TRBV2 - TGTGCCAGCAGTGAAGGGGGGACGGTTAACTATGGCTACACCTTC CASSEGGTVNYGYTF
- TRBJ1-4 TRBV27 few TGTGCCAGCAGTTTTGGTGCAACTAATGAAAAACTGTTTTTT CASSFGATNEKLFF
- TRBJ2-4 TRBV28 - TGTGCCAGCAGTGCCGTCCAGACAGGGGCGGGAGAGCAGTACTTC CASSAVQTGAGEQYF
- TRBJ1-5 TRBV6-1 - TGTGCCAGCAGTGCTTCCACCTATAGCAATCAGCCCCAGCATTTT CASSASTYSNQPQHF
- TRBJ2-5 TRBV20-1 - TGCAGTGCTGGGGGATACCAAGAGACCCAGTACTTC CSAGGYQETQYF
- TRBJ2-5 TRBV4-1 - TGCGCCAGCAGCCAAGATCAGGGGGAGACCCAGTACTTC CASSQDQGETQYF